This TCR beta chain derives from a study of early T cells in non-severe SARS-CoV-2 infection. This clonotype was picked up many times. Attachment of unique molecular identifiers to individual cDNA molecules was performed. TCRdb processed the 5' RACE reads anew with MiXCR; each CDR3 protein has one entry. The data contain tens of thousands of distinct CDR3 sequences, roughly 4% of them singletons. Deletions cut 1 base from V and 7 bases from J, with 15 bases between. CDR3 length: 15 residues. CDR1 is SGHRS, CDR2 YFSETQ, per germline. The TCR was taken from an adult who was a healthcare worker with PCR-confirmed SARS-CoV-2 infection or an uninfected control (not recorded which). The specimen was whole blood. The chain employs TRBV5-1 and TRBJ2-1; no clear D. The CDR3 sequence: CASSLTEPSGNEQFF. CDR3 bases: TGCGCCAGCAGCTTGACGGAACCCTCGGGTAATGAGCAGTTCTTC.